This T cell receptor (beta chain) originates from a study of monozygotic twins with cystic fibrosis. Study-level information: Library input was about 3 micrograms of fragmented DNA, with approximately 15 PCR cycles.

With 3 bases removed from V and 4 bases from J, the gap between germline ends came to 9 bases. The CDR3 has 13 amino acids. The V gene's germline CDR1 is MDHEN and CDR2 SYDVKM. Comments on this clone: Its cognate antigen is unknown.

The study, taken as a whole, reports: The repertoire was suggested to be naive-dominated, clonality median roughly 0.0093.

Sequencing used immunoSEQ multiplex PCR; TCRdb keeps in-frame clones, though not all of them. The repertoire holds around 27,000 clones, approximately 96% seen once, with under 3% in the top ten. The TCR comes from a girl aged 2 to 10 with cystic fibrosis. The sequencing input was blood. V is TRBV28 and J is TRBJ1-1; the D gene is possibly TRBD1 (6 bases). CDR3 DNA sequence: TGTGCCAGCAGTTTGATCAGGGGCACTGAAGCTTTCTTT. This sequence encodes CASSLIRGTEAFF.